Listed here is a single TCR beta chain. This clone occurred once. No antigen is known for it. No base quality information exists; no much larger clone differs at one position. From cysteine to phenylalanine, the CDR3 is 14 amino acids long. The retained sequence is limited to the CDR3, 42 bases, with the frame set at the first base. The germline V gene specifies SGHRS as CDR1 and YFSETQ as CDR2. V loses 0 bases, J loses 12 bases, and the germline ends lie 15 bases apart. Genomic DNA was extracted from sorted cells for sequencing of the TCRbeta CDR3 region. The immunoSEQ Assay was used to sequence the TCRbeta CDR3 regions. TCRdb mirrors the immuneACCESS table, restricted to in-frame sequences. Some clones are absent from its copies; in checked studies, under half trace to an unresolved V gene, and the reason for the others is unknown. This sample comprises roughly 80,000 clones, approximately 89% of them detected only once. The ten largest clones capture less than 2.5% of the sample.

The trial excluded patients who had a history of autoimmune disease or who were on systemic immunosuppression. Peripheral blood for TCR sequencing was collected from all dose cohorts at baseline, on cycle 4 day 1, and on cycle 7 day 1. The samples were drawn from a first-in-human, open-label, multicenter phase I dose-escalation trial of ivuxolimab. Adults with locally advanced or metastatic melanoma, renal cell, hepatocellular, or head and neck squamous cell carcinoma were enrolled in the trial. CD4+ and CD8+ T cells were sorted separately from peripheral blood before TCR sequencing. This specimen belongs to a study of OX40 agonist ivuxolimab in advanced cancers. Looking at the study overall: Ivuxolimab, which targeted the costimulatory receptor OX40 (CD134), was an agonistic, fully human IgG2 monoclonal antibody. Intravenous ivuxolimab was administered to patients every 2 weeks at six dose levels: 0.01, 0.1, 0.3, 1.5, 3 and 10 mg/kg. Of the 50 to 55 patients in dose escalation, about 20 had hepatocellular carcinoma, some 15 had melanoma, 9 had renal cell carcinoma and 9 had head and neck cancer. In the dose-escalation cohort, nearly 85% of patients were male, and the mean age was roughly 60 years with a range of roughly 20 to 79. Prior anti-PD-1, anti-PD-L1 or anti-CTLA-4 therapy was permitted, and 40% of dose-escalation patients had received checkpoint inhibitors. Partial responses occurred in three dose-escalation patients, of whom one had hepatocellular carcinoma and two had cutaneous melanoma. Peripheral TCRbeta sequencing aimed to test whether ivuxolimab altered TCR sequence diversity and caused clonal T-cell expansion. The paper reports the monotherapy dose-escalation portion (N of about 47 patients) of the phase I ivuxolimab trial.

The paper as a whole reports these results and caveats: In partial responders in the 0.1-3.0 mg/kg groups, normalized peripheral clonal expansion was found to be among the lowest, especially among CD8+ T cells. At doses of 0.1 to 3.0 mg/kg, clonal expansion of both CD4+ and CD8+ T cells in blood was seen between baseline and week 6. The antigen specificity of the clonally expanded peripheral T cells was not determined. After ivuxolimab, CD8+ T cells had more expanded clones than CD4+ T cells on average. Low levels of normalized T-cell clonal expansion were also seen in some nonresponding patients.

The sequence was collected from an adult with an advanced solid tumor such as melanoma, head and neck, liver or kidney cancer. The rearranged chain carries TRBV5-1 and TRBJ1-4, with the D gene too uncertain to name. Sequenced material: CD4+ or CD8+ T cells sorted from blood, taken in a trial of the OX40 agonist ivuxolimab. The CDR3 loop reads CASSLDRPIGQLFF. In nucleotides, the sequence is TGCGCCAGCAGCTTGGACCGACCAATAGGTCAACTGTTTTTT.